The 6 T cell receptor beta chains presented below share a single source sample, sequenced in a study of shared clonotypes between healthy human individuals. Clones were sequenced by immunoSEQ multiplex PCR, and TCRdb holds only the in-frame ones, with some missing. The sample has 1.5 million to 1.9 million clones, around 98% seen once. Sequenced material: naive CD4+ T cells sorted from blood. Subset indicated: CD45RA+ positively selected. Every receptor here comes from a man in his thirties or forties in good health.

The chain joins TRBV6-5 to TRBJ1-4; TRBD1 matches at 9 bases. This CDR3 comprises 16 residues. V lost 2 bases and J lost 10; bases outside the gene matches: 11. The germline CDR1 and CDR2 sequences are MNHEY and SVGAGI. The DNA of the CDR3 is TGTGCCAGCAGTTACGCGAACAGGGGGCCCGGAGGAAAACTGTTTTTT. Translated: CASSYANRGPGGKLFF.

This clone was recorded once. The CDR3 loop reads CASSWKWGNTEAFF. CDR3 coding DNA: TGTGCCAGCAGTTGGAAGTGGGGTAACACTGAAGCTTTCTTT. This sequence joins TRBV6-5 and TRBJ1-1; D not resolved. CDR3 length equals 14 residues. The V end lost 4 bases, the J end lost 2 bases, and 11 bases lay between the germline ends. Germline assignment: CDR1 MNHEY and CDR2 SVGAGI.

The genes are TRBV28 and TRBJ2-7; 9 bases fit TRBD1. The trim removed 7 bases at V and 4 bases at J, leaving 11 bases unmatched. CDR1 and CDR2 from the germline V gene are MDHEN and SYDVKM. CDR3 size: 15 residues. The CDR3: CASNRLGTGNYEQYF. Written as DNA, the CDR3 is TGTGCCAGCAACCGACTCGGGACAGGGAATTACGAGCAGTACTTC.

V gene TRBV7-2 combines with J gene TRBJ2-7; the D gene could be TRBD1 or TRBD2 (5 bases each). Trimming stripped 3 bases from V and 1 base from J, with 13 bases between. Germline CDR1 is SGHTA and CDR2 is FQGNSA. The CDR3 is 15 residues long. This CDR3 reads CASSLRRTSSYEQYF. DNA for the CDR3: TGTGCCAGCAGCTTGCGGAGGACATCGTCCTACGAGCAGTACTTC.

This clone was seen just once. The J gene is TRBJ1-2, the V gene TRBV4-3; perhaps TRBD1 as D (6 bases). Germline CDR1 is LGHNA and CDR2 is YSLEER. V lost 1 base to trimming and J lost 7 bases, with 10 bases between them. CDR3 length equals 13 residues. The CDR3 DNA reads as TGCGCCAGCAGCCAAGCCAGAGGGGGTGGCTACACCTTC. Translated: CASSQARGGGYTF.

This clone was seen just once. The genes are TRBV5-6 and TRBJ2-5, with a tentative D call TRBD1 (6 bases). Germline loops: CDR1 SGHDT, CDR2 YYEEEE. The CDR3 loop spans 14 amino acids. Trimming took off 4 bases at V and 2 bases at J, with 12 bases between the two ends. DNA for the CDR3: TGTGCCAGCAGCCCCTGGACAGATCAAGAGACCCAGTACTTC. Its translation is CASSPWTDQETQYF.